This T cell receptor beta chain was recovered during a study of blood T cell repertoires in COVID-19. About the study: Some COVID-19 samples were acute and others convalescent; all came from the United States, Italy and Spain.

Per the original data handling: Using reference gene primer amplification, nucleated cell counts were estimated. This table comes from immunoSEQ multiplex PCR, and its TCRdb copy is limited to in-frame clones, with some not included. The DNA gave D and trimming, while V, J and clone size come from that table. The sample lists roughly 290,000 clones; around 89% were seen once. V was clipped by 5 bases and J by 8 bases; unmatched bases: 8. Germline values: CDR1 MNHEY, CDR2 SVGAGI. This CDR3 region has 14 residues. The receptor was derived from a man under 40 with acute or convalescent COVID-19. The chain uses TRBV6-5 and TRBJ1-1; the match to TRBD1 covers 10 bases. Material for sequencing was peripheral blood. CDR3 protein: CASSIYWTGGEAFF. The DNA for the CDR3 is TGTGCCAGCAGTATTTACTGGACAGGGGGAGAAGCTTTCTTT.